The 27 T cell receptor beta chains listed next were all sequenced from one sample in a study of blood T cell repertoires in COVID-19. Sequencing was performed with immunoSEQ multiplex PCR; in TCRdb, only in-frame clones are kept and a portion is missing. The sample has under 200,000 clones, about 90% seen once; the top ten hold over 7%. Sample: PBMCs or T cells enriched from blood (not recorded which). The receptors here all came from a woman in her 50s who had recovered from COVID-19.

The chain is built from TRBV7-9 and TRBJ1-4; 9 bases match TRBD1. The V gene's germline CDR1 is SEHNR and CDR2 FQNEAQ (reference sequence). V was clipped by 5 bases and J by 3 bases; unmatched bases: 7. The CDR3 totals 16 residues. The CDR3 DNA follows: TGTGCCAGCAGCCCGGGACAGGGTGCAGCTAATGAAAAACTGTTTTTT. Its translation is CASSPGQGAANEKLFF.

A remark on this clone: The same CDR3 also results from other DNA sequences found in this sample. The chain employs TRBV29-1 and TRBJ1-2; 8 bases line up with TRBD1. The CDR3 runs 13 residues. Germline CDR1 SQVTM, CDR2 ANQGSEA. V trimming: 1 base; J trimming: 4 bases; junction bases outside the gene matches: 2. DNA for the CDR3: TGCAGCGTTGAAGCAGGGGGCGGCTATGGCTACACCTTC. It encodes CSVEAGGGYGYTF.

The gene calls are TRBV11-2 and TRBJ2-5; the match to TRBD2 covers 8 bases. The CDR3 is made up of 16 amino acids. CDR1 SGHAT and CDR2 FQNNGV come from the germline V gene. V shed 4 bases and J 4 bases; nucleotides not matched to a gene: 11. This chain's CDR3 is CASSSGAREGLETQYF. In DNA, the CDR3 is TGTGCCAGCAGCTCCGGGGCTCGGGAGGGCCTAGAGACCCAGTACTTC.

The rearrangement links TRBV5-1 to TRBJ1-1; TRBD1 agrees at 8 bases. V was clipped by 4 bases and J by 4 bases; unmatched bases: 9. The CDR3 extends over 15 amino acids. The germline gives CDR1 SGHRS, CDR2 YFSETQ. DNA for the CDR3: TGCGCCAGCAGCAGTAAACAGGGGGAAGTCACTGAAGCTTTCTTT. It translates to CASSSKQGEVTEAFF.

This chain links TRBV15 with TRBJ2-6; D is possibly TRBD2 (5 bases). The CDR3 consists of 17 residues. V was trimmed by 4 bases and J by 2 bases, leaving 15 bases between them. The germline V gene has CDR1 LNHNV and CDR2 YYDKDF (reference sequence). CDR3 protein: CATSTHKTGAGANVLTF. The CDR3 DNA reads as TGTGCCACCAGCACTCACAAGACCGGGGCTGGGGCCAACGTCCTGACTTTC.

The chain joins TRBV27 to TRBJ2-1; a possible D gene is TRBD1 (6 bases). Germline values: CDR1 MNHEY, CDR2 SMNVEV (reference sequence). This CDR3 has 14 residues. V lost 2 bases to trimming and J lost 5 bases, with 10 bases between them. The CDR3 region is CASSLQGWDNEQFF. The CDR3 bases are TGTGCCAGCAGTTTACAGGGGTGGGACAATGAGCAGTTCTTC.

The chain couples TRBV5-1 to TRBJ2-2, with a possible D match to TRBD2 (5 bases). Trimming cost V 4 bases and J 0 bases, with 10 bases left between them. Per the germline V gene, CDR1 is SGHRS and CDR2 is YFSETQ. CDR3 length: 15 amino acids. The CDR3 DNA reads as TGCGCCAGCAGCGCCCTAGCTTCGAACACCGGGGAGCTGTTTTTT. Translation gives CASSALASNTGELFF.

As DNA, the CDR3 is TGTGCCAGCAGCCCACCCCGGACTAGAGGCACAGATACGCAGTATTTT. Encoded protein: CASSPPRTRGTDTQYF. V is TRBV7-2 and J is TRBJ2-3, with TRBD2 identical over 7 bases. The CDR3 loop spans 16 amino acids. Trimming removed 5 bases from V and 1 base from J; junction bases left unmatched: 9. Germline V CDR1 and CDR2: SGHTA, FQGNSA.

The chain carries TRBV9 and TRBJ2-5, with 7 positions matching TRBD2. CDR1 is SGDLS and CDR2 is YYNGEE in the germline V gene. The CDR3 loop spans 17 amino acids. V trimming: 4 bases; J trimming: 1 base; junction bases outside the gene matches: 13. CDR3 nucleotides: TGTGCCAGCAGCCTCGGAGAGGCTAGCGGACGCCAAGAGACCCAGTACTTC. Protein product: CASSLGEASGRQETQYF.

This chain links TRBV4-1 with TRBJ2-5; 14 bases match TRBD2. CDR3 size: 17 residues. Germline V CDR1 and CDR2: MGHRA, YSYEKL. V gave up 4 bases and J gave up 5 bases; unmatched junction bases: 9. The CDR3, as DNA: TGCGCCAGCAGCCCGCTCGGGACTAGCGGGAGTAAGGAGACCCAGTACTTC. It yields the protein CASSPLGTSGSKETQYF.

The chain has TRBV7-8 and TRBJ2-5; D gene unclear. CDR1 and CDR2 from the germline V gene are SGHVS and FQNEAQ. CDR3 size: 14 residues. V dropped 7 bases and J dropped 0 bases, with 12 bases sitting between them. Here the CDR3 reads CASIPLVYQETQYF. The DNA for the CDR3 is TGTGCCAGCATCCCCCTAGTGTACCAAGAGACCCAGTACTTC.

The table lists this clone with a few counts. V is TRBV28 and J is TRBJ1-6, with 8 positions matching TRBD1. With V trimmed by 7 bases and J by 3 bases, 8 bases remained unmatched. CDR1 and CDR2 from the germline V gene are MDHEN and SYDVKM. CDR3 length: 16 amino acids. CDR3 loop: CASTLQGVGYNSPLHF. The CDR3 DNA sequence: TGTGCCAGCACCTTACAGGGGGTGGGCTATAATTCACCCCTCCACTTT.

The rearrangement uses TRBV7-3 and TRBJ2-4; the match to TRBD1 covers 11 bases. The trim removed 4 bases at V and 9 bases at J, leaving 5 bases unmatched. The CDR3 has 14 residues. CDR1 is SGHTA and CDR2 is FQGTGA in the germline V gene. In nucleotides, the CDR3 is TGTGCCAGCAGCTCATTCGGGACAGGGGGCATTCAGTACTTC. Translating it yields CASSSFGTGGIQYF.

The chain recombines TRBV5-1 with TRBJ2-1; 12 nucleotides align to TRBD1. CDR1 is SGHRS, CDR2 YFSETQ, per germline. V shed 4 bases and J 8 bases; nucleotides not matched to a gene: 13. The CDR3 has 17 residues. The CDR3 DNA reads TGCGCCAGCAGCCCACGGGACAGGGGGCATGTCGTGGATGAGCAGTTCTTC. Translating gives CASSPRDRGHVVDEQFF.

This clone came up a few times. This chain joins TRBV19 and TRBJ1-1; TRBD1 aligns across 7 bases. Germline assignment: CDR1 LNHDA and CDR2 SQIVND (reference sequence). The CDR3 sequence is 13 residues long. With 5 bases clipped from V and 3 bases from J, the junction kept 3 bases outside the gene matches. DNA for the CDR3: TGTGCCAGTAGTGCCGACAGGGACACTGAAGCTTTCTTT. Protein: CASSADRDTEAFF.

The chain carries TRBV19 and TRBJ1-6, with 7 bases matching TRBD1. In germline, CDR1 is LNHDA, CDR2 SQIVND (reference sequence). V shed 7 bases and J 10 bases; nucleotides not matched to a gene: 13. This CDR3 is built from 15 residues. The CDR3 here is CASTLGTAGLSPLHF. The CDR3 DNA is TGTGCCAGTACTCTCGGGACAGCAGGACTCTCACCCCTCCACTTT.

This chain connects TRBV19 to TRBJ2-3; TRBD2 is a possible D gene (7 bases). Trimming removed 4 bases at V and 3 bases at J, with 14 bases between. The CDR3 sequence is 15 residues long. The germline V gene encodes CDR1 LNHDA and CDR2 SQIVND (reference sequence). This CDR3 reads CASSTRGGATDTQYF. The CDR3 DNA reads as TGTGCCAGTAGTACCCGAGGGGGGGCAACAGATACGCAGTATTTT.

CDR3 coding DNA: TGTGCCAGCAGTATTAGGACACCCGTCCCCTATGGCTACACCTTC. Encoded protein: CASSIRTPVPYGYTF. The V and J genes are TRBV6-5 and TRBJ1-2; a weak D match, TRBD1 (5 bases). This CDR3 has 15 residues. CDR1 and CDR2 from the germline V gene are MNHEY and SVGAGI. Trimming removed 5 bases from V and 4 bases from J, with 17 bases in between.

The chain joins TRBV3-1 (or the pseudogene TRBV3-2) to TRBJ1-5; the D is unclear. Per germline, CDR1 LGHDT and CDR2 YNNKEL (reference sequence). V was trimmed by 7 bases and J by 6 bases, leaving 10 bases between them. CDR3 length equals 12 residues. CDR3 amino acids: CASMKFGQPQHF. CDR3 nucleotide sequence: TGTGCCAGCATGAAGTTCGGTCAGCCCCAGCATTTT.

This chain connects TRBV21-1 to TRBJ2-2; TRBD2 is the table's D call, not checked against the DNA. TRBV21-1 is recorded as a pseudogene. There are 21 residues in the CDR3. This CDR3 reads CASSNKCRFFGLAENTGELFF. The CDR3 DNA follows: TGTGCCAGCAGCAATAAATGCCGGTTTTTCGGGCTAGCGGAGAACACCGGGGAGCTGTTTTTT.

To note about this clone: Distinct nucleotide sequences in the sample also encode this CDR3. The chain is built from TRBV3-1 (or the pseudogene TRBV3-2) and TRBJ1-1; the D gene is possibly TRBD1 (5 bases). The CDR3 is 14 residues long. The germline V gene encodes CDR1 LGHDT and CDR2 YNNKEL (reference sequence). Trimming took 1 base from V and 4 from J, leaving 10 bases between them. CDR3: CASSQAGGGTEAFF. The DNA of the CDR3 is TGTGCCAGCAGCCAAGCGGGGGGAGGCACTGAAGCTTTCTTT.

The V call is TRBV6-6, the J call TRBJ1-5; D uncertain. V lost 4 bases and J 4 bases, leaving 11 bases between the germline ends. The CDR3 consists of 14 residues. Germline lookup yields CDR1 MNHNY and CDR2 SVGAGI (reference sequence). The CDR3 region has the DNA TGTGCCAGCAGTTTTAGGGAGGTGAATCAGCCCCAGCATTTT. Its translation: CASSFREVNQPQHF.

This sequence joins TRBV10-3 and TRBJ2-7, with 7 bases aligning to TRBD1. CDR3 length equals 12 residues. Per germline, CDR1 ENHRY and CDR2 SYGVKD. Unmatched junction bases numbered 5, after V lost 10 bases and J lost 2 bases. CDR3 sequence: CATGTDTYEQYF. CDR3 coding DNA: TGTGCCACCGGGACAGACACCTACGAGCAGTACTTC.

The chain couples TRBV5-7 to TRBJ2-2; 9 positions agree with TRBD1. TRBV5-7 qualifies as an ORF whose function is uncertain. Trimming took 3 bases from V and 4 from J; bases not matched to a gene: 10. The CDR3 sequence is 17 residues long. CDR3 nucleotide sequence: TGTGCCAGCAGCTCCATACAGGGGGCGGGAAGCACCGGGGAGCTGTTTTTT. It is translated as CASSSIQGAGSTGELFF.

This chain uses TRBV6-5 with TRBJ2-7; 10 positions match TRBD2. Germline V CDR1 and CDR2: MNHEY, SVGAGI. CDR3 length: 14 residues. V trimming: 6 bases; J trimming: 5 bases; junction bases outside the gene matches: 7. The CDR3 is CASRGLAGVHEQYF. CDR3 coding DNA: TGTGCCAGCAGGGGGCTAGCGGGAGTCCACGAGCAGTACTTC.

This clone was found once. This sequence joins TRBV19 and TRBJ2-7; 8 nucleotides match TRBD1. The CDR3 runs to 17 residues. V shed 6 bases and J 4 bases; nucleotides not matched to a gene: 17. CDR1 is LNHDA, CDR2 SQIVND, per germline (reference sequence). In DNA form, the CDR3 reads TGTGCCAGTAGCCCTGAGCCCGGACAGGGCCTTGGTTACGAGCAGTACTTC. It encodes CASSPEPGQGLGYEQYF.

This chain joins TRBV10-3 and TRBJ2-1, with 15 positions matching TRBD2. V was clipped by 8 bases and J by 5 bases; unmatched bases: 16. The germline CDR1 and CDR2 sequences are ENHRY and SYGVKD. This CDR3 is built from 19 residues. In nucleotides, the CDR3 is TGTGCCATCTCCAGTGCCGGGACTAGCGGGAGGTCCAGTGACAATGAGCAGTTCTTC. This codes for CAISSAGTSGRSSDNEQFF.